This T cell receptor (beta chain) appears in the sequencing data of a study of blood T cell repertoires in COVID-19. Study information: Acute and convalescent COVID-19 samples came from the United States, Italy and Spain.

This clone was counted between two and nine times. The CDR3 is 15 residues long. Germline assignment: CDR1 MNHEY and CDR2 SVGAGI. V gave up 6 bases and J gave up 4 bases; unmatched junction bases: 9. Here immunoSEQ multiplex PCR was the method, and the copy in TCRdb shows in-frame clones only, minus some. The data hold 100,000 to 150,000 clones, with 55% to 70% observed a single time. Material: peripheral blood. The TCR was taken from a woman aged 70-85 years with acute or convalescent COVID-19. The chain employs TRBV6-5 and TRBJ2-3; 8 bases agree with TRBD2. CDR3 sequence (DNA): TGTGCCAGCAGAGAGCGGGAGTACACAGCAGATACGCAGTATTTT. Amino acids: CASREREYTADTQYF.